Here is one T cell receptor (beta chain) with its context. Antigen specificity is unknown. The V end lost 5 bases, the J end lost 0 bases, and 11 bases lay between the germline ends. Germline V gene sequence: CDR1 SGHVS, CDR2 FNYEAQ. The CDR3 spans 15 residues. This entry comes from a study of T cell responses to AZD1222 COVID-19 vaccine. Generated by immunoSEQ multiplex PCR, the TCRdb table keeps only in-frame clones and is missing some. The sample shows around 140,000 clones, around 84% of them seen only once. General study findings and limits: Among those given AZD1222, only six were seropositive at baseline.

Sequences were derived from peripheral blood, sampled 28 days after the second AZD1222 dose. The TCR sequence derives from an adult who received the AZD1222 COVID-19 vaccine. The genes are TRBV7-6 and TRBJ2-1, with a possible D match to TRBD2 (6 bases). CDR3 sequence (DNA): TGTGCCAGCAGCCGGGGCGGGGTCTCCTACAATGAGCAGTTCTTC. This translates into CASSRGGVSYNEQFF.